This T cell receptor (beta chain) stems from a study of CD8 T cells in Susac syndrome. Study details: Clinically active disease was present in more than five of the sequenced Susac syndrome patients. Roughly eight of these patients were in remission. When blood was drawn, the patients with Susac syndrome were therapy-naive, on corticosteroids, or on intravenous immunoglobulin alone. Overall study results and limits: In Susac syndrome, the CD4+ T cell repertoires did not show clonal expansion.

The RNA, roughly 0.45 to 1 ug, was put through reverse transcription using random hexamers. Amplification of TCR beta CDR3 was carried out by immunoSEQ multiplex PCR, which covered 54 Vbeta and 13 Jbeta segments. TCRdb itself ran the immunoSEQ multiplex PCR reads through MiXCR, one entry per CDR3 protein. The sample holds under 200,000 distinct CDR3 sequences, about 96% seen once. V dropped 0 bases and J dropped 4 bases, with 15 bases sitting between them. Germline CDR1 KGHSH, CDR2 LQKENI. The CDR3 is 16 amino acids. In regard to this clonotype: What it recognizes is unknown.

This receptor was obtained from a human donor with Susac syndrome. This rearrangement joins TRBV18 to TRBJ2-5, with D perhaps assigned TRBD1 or TRBD2 (5 bases each). Specimen: CD4+ T cells from PBMCs. The CDR3 spells CASSPPGRAAGETQYF. Here the CDR3 DNA reads TGTGCCAGCTCACCACCGGGCAGGGCCGCGGGAGAGACCCAGTACTTC.